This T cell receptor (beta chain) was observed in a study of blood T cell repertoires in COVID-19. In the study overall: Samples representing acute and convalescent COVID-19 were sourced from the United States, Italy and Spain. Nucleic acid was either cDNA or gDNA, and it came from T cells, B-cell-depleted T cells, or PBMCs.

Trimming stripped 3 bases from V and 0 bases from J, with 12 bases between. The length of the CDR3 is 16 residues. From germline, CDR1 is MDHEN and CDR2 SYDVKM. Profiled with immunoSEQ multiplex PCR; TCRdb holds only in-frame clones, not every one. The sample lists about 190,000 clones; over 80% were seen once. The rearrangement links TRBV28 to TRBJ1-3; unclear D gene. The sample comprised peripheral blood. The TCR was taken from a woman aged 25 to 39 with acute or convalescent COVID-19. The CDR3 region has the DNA TGTGCCAGCAGTTTGAGCGGACGGAACTCTGGAAACACCATATATTTT. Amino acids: CASSLSGRNSGNTIYF.